A single sample is the source of the 9 T cell receptor beta chains below, sequenced in a study of identical twins. TCRdb called the 5' RACE reads again in MiXCR, with one record for every CDR3 protein. The table has about 530,000 distinct CDR3 sequences, 20% to 25% seen once; the top ten hold about 0.5%. The sample was also reused in another study, on yellow fever vaccine responses in identical twins.

Source material: CD4+ T cells sorted from blood. Receptors originate from a woman aged 18 to 35 in good health.

The V gene is TRBV4-1, the J gene TRBJ2-1, with 11 nucleotides matching TRBD2. Germline loops: CDR1 MGHRA, CDR2 YSYEKL. The CDR3 has 21 amino acids. Unmatched junction bases numbered 21, after V lost 0 bases and J lost 8 bases. In DNA form, the CDR3 reads TGCGCCAGCAGCCAAGAAAGGGGTGGGCTAGCGGGGGGCCCCCGAAGAGATGAGCAGTTCTTC. Its translation: CASSQERGGLAGGPRRDEQFF.

This clonotype turned up a few times. This chain links TRBV14 with TRBJ2-2, with 9 nucleotides matching TRBD2. Per germline, CDR1 SGHDN and CDR2 FVKESK. Losses at the gene ends were 1 base for V and 7 bases for J; bases not matched to a gene: 1. This CDR3 spans 14 amino acids. CDR3 protein: CASSQASGIGELFF. The CDR3 DNA reads as TGTGCCAGCAGCCAAGCTAGCGGGATCGGGGAGCTGTTTTTT.

CDR3 sequence reads: CATKEGSHSKETQYF. CDR3 DNA sequence: TGTGCCACCAAGGAGGGGTCCCATTCAAAAGAGACCCAGTACTTC. V is TRBV10-3 and J is TRBJ2-5; possible D gene TRBD2, 6 bases. Germline V gene sequence: CDR1 ENHRY, CDR2 SYGVKD. This CDR3 spans 15 amino acids. V dropped 10 bases and J dropped 3 bases, with 21 bases sitting between them.

The chain couples TRBV5-1 to TRBJ2-3, with D perhaps TRBD1 or TRBD2 (5 bases each). The V and J ends lost 0 bases and 8 bases respectively, with 16 bases between them. The CDR3 sequence is 15 residues long. Germline CDR1 is SGHRS and CDR2 is YFSETQ. This CDR3 is CASSLGATAVLTQYF. The DNA of the CDR3 is TGCGCCAGCAGCTTGGGAGCGACAGCGGTCCTTACGCAGTATTTT.

The chain links TRBV5-1 to TRBJ2-3, with D unclear. V lost 1 base to trimming and J lost 7 bases, with 10 bases between them. Germline V lookup: CDR1 SGHRS, CDR2 YFSETQ. The length of the CDR3 is 13 residues. The CDR3 DNA sequence: TGCGCCAGCAGCTTGAATGAGAAGAATACGCAGTATTTT. Amino acids: CASSLNEKNTQYF.

This clonotype was detected only a few times. This chain connects TRBV5-1 to TRBJ2-7; TRBD1 might be the D (5 bases). Trimming removed 5 bases from V and 2 bases from J, with 11 bases in between. The CDR3 extends over 13 amino acids. Germline V gene lookup returns CDR1 SGHRS and CDR2 YFSETQ. The CDR3, as DNA: TGCGCCAGCAGTGAATCGACAGCCTACGAGCAGTACTTC. It specifies CASSESTAYEQYF.

This clonotype was seen more than once but under ten times. The rearrangement links TRBV7-9 to TRBJ2-5; 8 nucleotides align to TRBD2. This CDR3 contains 14 residues. J was trimmed by 4 bases and V by 5 bases; bases with no gene match: 6. Germline loops: CDR1 SEHNR, CDR2 FQNEAQ (reference sequence). CDR3 in DNA: TGTGCCAGCAGCCTCTCGACTAGCGTAGAGACCCAGTACTTC. Translated, it gives CASSLSTSVETQYF. Full variable domain (missing parts from reference TRBV7-9 and TRBJ2-5): DTGVSQNPRHKITKRGQNVTFRCDPISEHNRLYWYRQTLGQGPEFLTYFQNEAQLEKSRLLSDRFSAERPKGSFSTLEIQRTEQGDSAMYLCASSLSTSVETQYFGPGTRLLVL.

This clonotype turned up a few times. This sequence joins TRBV7-9 and TRBJ2-5; possibly TRBD1 for D (5 bases). CDR3 size: 14 residues. Looked up from germline, CDR1 is SEHNR and CDR2 is FQNEAQ (reference sequence). The V end was cut by 5 bases, the J end by 5 bases, with 15 bases between. The chain's CDR3 is CASSKGPQAETQYF. For the CDR3, the DNA is TGTGCCAGCAGCAAAGGACCACAGGCGGAGACCCAGTACTTC. Full variable domain (missing parts from reference TRBV7-9 and TRBJ2-5): DTGVSQNPRHKITKRGQNVTFRCDPISEHNRLYWYRQTLGQGPEFLTYFQNEAQLEKSRLLSDRFSAERPKGSFSTLEIQRTEQGDSAMYLCASSKGPQAETQYFGPGTRLLVL.

This clonotype turned up a few times. V and J are TRBV10-3 and TRBJ2-1; no definite D call. Per germline, CDR1 ENHRY and CDR2 SYGVKD. This CDR3 has 14 residues. The V end was cut by 7 bases, the J end by 3 bases, with 13 bases between. CDR3 region: CAIMPARDYNEQFF. CDR3 nucleotides: TGTGCCATCATGCCAGCTAGGGACTACAATGAGCAGTTCTTC.